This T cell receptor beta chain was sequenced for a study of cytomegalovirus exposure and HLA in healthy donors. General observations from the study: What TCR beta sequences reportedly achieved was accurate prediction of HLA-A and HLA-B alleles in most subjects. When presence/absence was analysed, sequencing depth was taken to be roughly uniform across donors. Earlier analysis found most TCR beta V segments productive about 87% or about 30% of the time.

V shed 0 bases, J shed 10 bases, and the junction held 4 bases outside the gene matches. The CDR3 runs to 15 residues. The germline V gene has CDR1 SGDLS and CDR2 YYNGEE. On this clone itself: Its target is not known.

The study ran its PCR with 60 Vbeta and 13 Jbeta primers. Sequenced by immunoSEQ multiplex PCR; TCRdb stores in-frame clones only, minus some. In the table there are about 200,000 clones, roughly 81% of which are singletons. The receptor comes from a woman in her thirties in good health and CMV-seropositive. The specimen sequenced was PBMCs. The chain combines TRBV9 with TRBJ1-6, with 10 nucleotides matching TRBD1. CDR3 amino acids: CASSVGDRGLSPLHF. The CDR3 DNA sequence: TGTGCCAGCAGCGTAGGGGACAGGGGTCTCTCACCCCTCCACTTT.